These 9 T cell receptor beta chains were all obtained from the same sample, sequenced in a study of cytomegalovirus exposure and HLA in healthy donors. Both 60 Vbeta primers and 13 Jbeta primers went into the PCR. Clones were read by immunoSEQ multiplex PCR, and TCRdb kept only the in-frame ones, dropping some. The sample includes 50,000 or so clones, over 55% of them seen just once. The source material was PBMCs. These receptor sequences come from a man in his forties in good health and CMV-seropositive.

This clone has more than one count but fewer than ten. The V gene is TRBV27, the J gene TRBJ1-1, with a weak D call TRBD1 (5 bases). Germline CDR1 and CDR2: MNHEY and SMNVEV (reference sequence). The CDR3 spans 16 residues. V lost 2 bases and J lost 4, with 17 bases in between. The CDR3 DNA sequence: TGTGCCAGCAGTTTAAGGCCTTTCTCTAGGGGCACTGAAGCTTTCTTT. This translates into CASSLRPFSRGTEAFF.

The J gene is TRBJ1-4, the V gene TRBV4-1; D is undetermined. The CDR3 has 16 residues. CDR1 MGHRA and CDR2 YSYEKL come from the germline V gene. V was pared by 2 bases and J by 6 bases, with 16 bases between. CDR3 DNA: TGCGCCAGCAGCCAACTTGGCGGGGTAATGGATGAAAAACTGTTTTTT. Translating gives CASSQLGGVMDEKLFF.

The rearrangement joins TRBV6-5 to TRBJ1-2; TRBD1 matches at 10 bases. V lost 6 bases to trimming and J lost 5 bases; unmatched junction nucleotides: 3. CDR3 length: 13 amino acids. Germline values: CDR1 MNHEY, CDR2 SVGAGI. The DNA for the CDR3 is TGTGCCAGCAGCAGGGGACAGGGGTATGGCTACACCTTC. This gives the protein CASSRGQGYGYTF.

CDR3 sequence: CASSVGRAGQAFF. CDR3 nucleotide sequence: TGTGCCAGCAGCGTTGGCCGAGCTGGGCAAGCTTTCTTT. This sequence joins TRBV9 and TRBJ1-1; D is unclear. CDR1 is SGDLS, CDR2 YYNGEE, per germline. V lost 2 bases and J lost 9, with 14 bases in between. This CDR3 spans 13 amino acids.

The J gene is TRBJ2-2, the V gene TRBV5-1; unclear D gene. Germline loops: CDR1 SGHRS, CDR2 YFSETQ. V lost 0 bases and J 4 bases, leaving 7 bases between the germline ends. The CDR3 is 14 residues long. CDR3 nucleotide sequence: TGCGCCAGCAGCTTGGGTTTCTCCACCGGGGAGCTGTTTTTT. It codes for CASSLGFSTGELFF. Using reference TRBV5-1 and TRBJ2-2 for the parts outside the CDR3, the full variable domain is KAGVTQTPRYLIKTRGQQVTLSCSPISGHRSVSWYQQTPGQGLQFLFEYFSETQRNKGNFPGRFSGRQFSNSRSEMNVSTLELGDSALYLCASSLGFSTGELFFGEGSRLTVL.

The V gene is TRBV5-1, the J gene TRBJ1-2, with unresolved D. V was trimmed by 2 bases and J by 8 bases, leaving 19 bases between them. CDR1 SGHRS and CDR2 YFSETQ come from the germline V gene. This CDR3 spans 15 amino acids. The CDR3 reads CASSLVGIEVGGYTF. In nucleotides, the CDR3 is TGCGCCAGCAGCTTAGTTGGCATCGAAGTGGGCGGCTACACCTTC.

The rearrangement uses TRBV19 and TRBJ2-2; 8 bases are a match to TRBD1. The CDR3 has 14 amino acids. V dropped 6 bases and J dropped 1; count of bases not matched to a gene: 1. The germline CDR1 and CDR2 sequences are LNHDA and SQIVND (reference sequence). CDR3 protein: CASSGQGNTGELFF. The CDR3 DNA is TGTGCCAGTAGCGGACAGGGGAACACCGGGGAGCTGTTTTTT. Full variable domain (missing parts from reference TRBV19 and TRBJ2-2): DGGITQSPKYLFRKEGQNVTLSCEQNLNHDAMYWYRQDPGQGLRLIYYSQIVNDFQKGDIAEGYSVSREKKESFPLTVTSAQKNPTAFYLCASSGQGNTGELFFGEGSRLTVL.

The chain has TRBV18 and TRBJ1-5; D is perhaps TRBD1 (5 bases). The CDR3 consists of 14 residues. CDR1 is KGHSH and CDR2 is LQKENI in the germline V gene. The V and J ends lost 6 bases and 4 bases respectively, with 13 bases between them. The CDR3 loop reads CASSRGRENQPQHF. The CDR3 DNA follows: TGTGCCAGCTCCCGGGGGAGGGAGAATCAGCCCCAGCATTTT.

The table lists this clone with a few counts. This chain joins TRBV6-6 and TRBJ1-1; D gene uncertain. Germline V gene data show CDR1 as MNHNY and CDR2 as SVGAGI (reference sequence). CDR3 length: 14 residues. The V end lost 8 bases, the J end lost 5 bases, and 18 bases lay between the germline ends. Here the CDR3 reads CASDTSGIKTEAFF. The CDR3 bases are TGTGCCAGCGACACATCGGGGATAAAGACTGAAGCTTTCTTT.